This T cell receptor beta chain was documented in a study of T cell responses to AZD1222 COVID-19 vaccine. Overall study: Pooled samples include second doses given at about 4 or 12 weeks.

Overall study findings and caveats: Most donors were white British, females outnumbered males, and clonal diversity was possibly underestimated.

On this clone: Its antigen is not known.

V was pared by 1 base and J by 7 bases, with 3 bases of the junction left unmatched. The CDR3 has 15 residues. The germline CDR1 and CDR2 sequences are MNHNS and SASEGT. Measured with immunoSEQ multiplex PCR; TCRdb has only the in-frame clones, and not every one. The sample carries approximately 100,000 clones, about 87% recorded once. The starting material was peripheral blood, obtained on day 0 of AZD1222 vaccination. The rearrangement links TRBV6-1 to TRBJ2-7; 14 nucleotides line up with TRBD2. The sequence derives from an adult in good health. Written as DNA, the CDR3 is TGTGCCAGCAGTGAAGGACTAGCGGGAGGGGTGGAGCAGTACTTC. Translated: CASSEGLAGGVEQYF.